The 10 T cell receptor beta chains presented below share a single source sample, sequenced in a study of human versus mouse CDR3 diversity and MHC coevolution. Libraries were prepared by immunoSEQ multiplex PCR; TCRdb keeps only in-frame clonotypes and omits some of them. Of 86,000 or so clones in the sample, over 85% were seen once. Sequencing was performed on naive CD4+ T cells from blood. This sample's subset: CD45RO-negative CD62L-positive naive CD4 T cells. The receptors here all came from a person aged 25 to 69 in good health.

The V and J genes are TRBV13 and TRBJ2-2; TRBD2 agrees at 7 bases. The CDR3 spans 15 residues. J gave up 1 base and V 3 bases, and 2 bases lay outside the gene matches. Germline V lookup: CDR1 PRHDT, CDR2 FYEKMQ (reference sequence). CDR3 DNA sequence: TGTGCCAGCAGCTTCACTAGCGAGAACACCGGGGAGCTGTTTTTT. Translating it yields CASSFTSENTGELFF.

This sequence joins TRBV19 and TRBJ1-2, with 7 bases that match TRBD1. The CDR3 extends over 16 amino acids. V was clipped by 8 bases and J by 4 bases; unmatched bases: 16. From germline, CDR1 is LNHDA and CDR2 SQIVND (reference sequence). CDR3 residues: CASQGLAGQLLYGYTF. In nucleotides, the CDR3 is TGTGCCAGTCAGGGGTTGGCGGGACAGCTCCTCTATGGCTACACCTTC.

The gene calls are TRBV30 and TRBJ1-3; 7 bases fit TRBD1. From germline, CDR1 is GTSNPN and CDR2 SVGIG (reference sequence). The junction had 4 bases not matched to a gene; V was cut back by 2 bases and J by 0 bases. The length of the CDR3 is 15 residues. In DNA form, the CDR3 reads TGTGCCTGGAGTCGGACAGGCAACTCTGGAAACACCATATATTTT. Its protein is CAWSRTGNSGNTIYF.

This clone has just one count. This chain connects TRBV5-1 to TRBJ2-1; the D is unclear. Germline CDR1 and CDR2: SGHRS and YFSETQ. Trimming left V 0 bases short and J 10 bases short, with 11 bases between. This CDR3 has 13 amino acids. CDR3 nucleotide sequence: TGCGCCAGCAGCTTGGACCCGGGTCGAGAGCAGTTCTTC. Translated, it gives CASSLDPGREQFF.

This clone was counted only a few times. The rearrangement links TRBV21-1 to TRBJ1-5. TRBV21-1 counts as a pseudogene. CDR3 size: 14 residues. The chain's CDR3 is CASSKAAGNQPQHF. The CDR3 nucleotides are TGTGCCAGCAGCAAAGCGGCGGGCAATCAGCCCCAGCATTTT.

This clone was seen a handful of times. V gene TRBV21-1 combines with J gene TRBJ2-1; the table's D call of TRBD2 was not tested on the DNA. TRBV21-1 is noted as a pseudogene. This CDR3 is built from 11 residues. Here the CDR3 reads CASSIGLPSIF. The CDR3 nucleotides read TGTGCCAGCAGCATCGGACTTCCTTCGATCTTC.

V and J are TRBV6-5 and TRBJ1-4; D ambiguous. The CDR3 length is 14 residues. Germline CDR1 is MNHEY and CDR2 is SVGAGI. The V and J ends lost 3 bases and 5 bases respectively, with 10 bases between them. The CDR3 region has the DNA TGTGCCAGCAGTTATTCGCCAGTGAATGAAAAACTGTTTTTT. Protein: CASSYSPVNEKLFF.

CDR3: CAWSGADTQYF. Here the CDR3 DNA reads TGTGCCTGGAGTGGGGCGGATACGCAGTATTTT. J is TRBJ2-3 and V is TRBV30; D remains unclear. The CDR3 totals 11 residues. Germline V gives CDR1 GTSNPN, CDR2 SVGIG (reference sequence). Between the trimmed V and J ends, which lost 1 base and 6 bases, there was a span of 5 bases.

The genes are TRBV2 and TRBJ2-3, with 9 bases matching TRBD2. V dropped 8 bases and J dropped 7; count of bases not matched to a gene: 7. CDR3 size: 13 residues. The germline gives CDR1 SNHLY, CDR2 FYNNEI. CDR3 sequence (DNA): TGTGCCAGCGGGGGCGGGGGGGCCAATACGCAGTATTTT. It translates to CASGGGGANTQYF.

The chain links TRBV7-2 to TRBJ1-1, with D possibly being TRBD1 (6 bases). This CDR3 spans 14 amino acids. The germline V gene has CDR1 SGHTA and CDR2 FQGNSA. V was cut by 1 base and J by 1 base, with 7 bases left in between. This CDR3 reads CASSLGTANTEAFF. In nucleotides, the CDR3 is TGTGCCAGCAGCTTAGGGACAGCGAACACTGAAGCTTTCTTT.